A single sample is the source of the 5 T cell receptor beta chains below, sequenced in a study of T cell repertoires and Cas9 in healthy adults. Only in-frame clones appear in the TCRdb table, and some are missing; sequencing was by immunoSEQ multiplex PCR. Found here are 11,000 to 15,000 clones, approximately 92% of them singletons; the top ten hold approximately 1.5%. The sequencing sample was made of Tregs (CD4+, CD25+, CD127-, CD137-, CD154-) from PBMCs; culture status not recorded. Receptors originate from a human donor in good health.

The chain links TRBV7-8 to TRBJ1-3; D perhaps matches TRBD1 (5 bases). Per germline, CDR1 SGHVS and CDR2 FQNEAQ. CDR3 length equals 14 residues. Trimming shortened V by 6 bases and J by 0 bases, and 9 bases separated the two germline ends. The CDR3 loop is CASRKGISGNTIYF. The CDR3 DNA is TGTGCCAGCAGGAAGGGGATCTCTGGAAACACCATATATTTT. The full variable domain, rest sourced from reference TRBV7-8 and TRBJ1-3, is GAGVSQSPRYKVAKRGQDVALRCDPISGHVSLFWYQQALGQGPEFLTYFQNEAQLDKSGLPSDRFFAERPEGSVSTLKIQRTQQEDSAVYLCASRKGISGNTIYFGEGSWLTVV.

The chain carries TRBV7-8 and TRBJ2-7, with D tentatively TRBD2 (6 bases). This CDR3 has 14 residues. Germline CDR1 SGHVS, CDR2 FQNEAQ. Trimming took off 6 bases at V and 7 bases at J, with 19 bases between the two ends. Here the CDR3 DNA reads TGTGCCAGCAGGGGCGATGCGGGGCCTAGAGAGCAGTACGTC. Translation gives CASRGDAGPREQYV.

This clone was counted once. This chain links TRBV4-1 with TRBJ1-3; maybe TRBD1 (6 bases). This CDR3 is 15 amino acids long. Germline V gives CDR1 MGHRA, CDR2 YSYEKL. Deletions cut 0 bases from V and 4 bases from J, with 10 bases between. The CDR3 protein is CASSQDEGVGNTIYF. CDR3 coding DNA: TGCGCCAGCAGCCAAGATGAGGGGGTCGGAAACACCATATATTTT.

The rearrangement joins TRBV9 to TRBJ2-5, with no clear D. Germline CDR1 SGDLS, CDR2 YYNGEE. The CDR3 runs 13 residues. V was cut by 3 bases and J by 4 bases, with 10 bases left in between. The CDR3 loop is CASSAHHGETQYF. As DNA, the CDR3 is TGTGCCAGCAGCGCTCACCACGGAGAGACCCAGTACTTC.

This chain uses TRBV7-8 with TRBJ2-1; D call uncertain. The CDR3 is made up of 14 amino acids. Trimming stripped 0 bases from V and 6 bases from J, with 9 bases between. Per germline, CDR1 SGHVS and CDR2 FQNEAQ. CDR3 sequence: CASSLAALFNEQFF. The CDR3 bases are TGTGCCAGCAGCTTAGCGGCGCTGTTCAATGAGCAGTTCTTC.